These 12 T cell receptor beta chains were all obtained from the same sample, sequenced in a study of OX40 agonist ivuxolimab in advanced cancers. The method was immunoSEQ multiplex PCR; TCRdb's version includes in-frame clones alone and lacks a portion of them. This sample yields roughly 140,000 clones, of which approximately 94% are seen a single time; just over 0.3% belongs to the top ten. Sequencing was performed on CD4+ or CD8+ T cells sorted from blood, taken in a trial of the OX40 agonist ivuxolimab. The receptors shown here come from an adult with an advanced solid tumor such as melanoma, head and neck, liver or kidney cancer.

The chain carries TRBV5-1 and TRBJ2-1; D unclear. The CDR3 totals 15 residues. Germline-derived CDR1 and CDR2 are SGHRS and YFSETQ. V was clipped by 3 bases and J by 0 bases, with 10 bases between them. The chain's CDR3 is CASSSADRSYNEQFF. In DNA form, the CDR3 reads TGCGCCAGCAGCTCCGCGGATCGCTCCTACAATGAGCAGTTCTTC.

The J gene is TRBJ2-7, the V gene TRBV6-5; D possibly corresponds to TRBD2 (5 bases). This CDR3 contains 14 residues. Germline CDR1 and CDR2: MNHEY and SVGAGI. V lost 0 bases and J 2 bases, leaving 8 bases between the germline ends. In DNA, the CDR3 is TGTGCCAGCAGTTACTCGGGAGCCGCCTACGAGCAGTACTTC. Its translation is CASSYSGAAYEQYF.

J is TRBJ2-5 and V is TRBV19; a possible D gene is TRBD1 (5 bases). CDR3 length: 15 amino acids. The V end lost 4 bases, the J end lost 3 bases, and 15 bases lay between the germline ends. From germline, CDR1 is LNHDA and CDR2 SQIVND (reference sequence). CDR3 DNA: TGTGCCAGTAGTACCCTAGGGGCAGGGAAAGAGACCCAGTACTTC. Encoded protein: CASSTLGAGKETQYF.

This clone was recorded a few times. The rearrangement links TRBV7-9 to TRBJ2-5; D remains unclear. Trimming took off 1 base at V and 5 bases at J, with 5 bases between the two ends. CDR3 length equals 12 residues. CDR1 is SEHNR and CDR2 is FQNEAQ in the germline V gene (reference sequence). CDR3 region: CASSLGFETQYF. DNA of the CDR3: TGTGCCAGCAGCTTAGGGTTTGAGACCCAGTACTTC.

V is TRBV6-5 and J is TRBJ1-2; a possible D gene is TRBD1 (6 bases). From germline, CDR1 is MNHEY and CDR2 SVGAGI. V lost 2 bases to trimming and J lost 4 bases, with 14 bases between them. The CDR3 is 15 amino acids. The CDR3: CASSYAGGDRYGYTF. DNA of the CDR3: TGTGCCAGCAGTTACGCTGGGGGCGATCGCTATGGCTACACCTTC.

The rearrangement joins TRBV28 to TRBJ2-7; maybe TRBD1 (6 bases). This CDR3 spans 13 amino acids. The germline V gene has CDR1 MDHEN and CDR2 SYDVKM. The V end lost 3 bases, the J end lost 2 bases, and 8 bases lay between the germline ends. The CDR3 loop is CASSFQGTYEQYF. The CDR3 DNA is TGTGCCAGCAGTTTCCAGGGGACCTACGAGCAGTACTTC. Drawing the rest from reference TRBV28 and TRBJ2-7, the complete variable domain is DVKVTQSSRYLVKRTGEKVFLECVQDMDHENMFWYRQDPGLGLRLIYFSYDVKMKEKGDIPEGYSVSREKKERFSLILESASTNQTSMYLCASSFQGTYEQYFGPGTRLTVT.

The chain links TRBV7-2 to TRBJ1-5; D not resolved. The CDR3 has 14 amino acids. CDR1 SGHTA and CDR2 FQGNSA come from the germline V gene. V was shortened by 3 bases and J by 4 bases, with 10 bases between the two germline ends. The CDR3 DNA follows: TGTGCCAGCAGCTTCTCTGGATCAAATCAGCCCCAGCATTTT. This encodes CASSFSGSNQPQHF. The full variable domain, in which reference TRBV7-2 and TRBJ1-5 provide the parts outside the CDR3, is GAGVSQSPSNKVTEKGKDVELRCDPISGHTALYWYRQSLGQGLEFLIYFQGNSAPDKSGLPSDRFSAERTGGSVSTLTIQRTQQEDSAVYLCASSFSGSNQPQHFGDGTRLSIL.

V gene TRBV13 combines with J gene TRBJ1-2; weak D call: TRBD1 (5 bases). CDR1 is PRHDT and CDR2 is FYEKMQ in the germline V gene (reference sequence). V shed 5 bases and J shed 3 bases, with 22 bases lying between them. The CDR3 loop spans 17 amino acids. The DNA for the CDR3 is TGTGCCAGCAGCCCCCCCCCGACGAGCGGGGCCTACTATGGCTACACCTTC. Translation: CASSPPPTSGAYYGYTF.

The chain employs TRBV28 and TRBJ2-7, with 10 bases aligning to TRBD2. The V gene end was trimmed by 1 base and the J gene end by 3 bases; junction bases not matched to a gene: 6. Per the germline V gene, CDR1 is MDHEN and CDR2 is SYDVKM. The CDR3 extends over 16 amino acids. In DNA, the CDR3 is TGTGCCAGCAGTTTATCGACGGCTAGCGGGAGCTACGAGCAGTACTTC. Translating gives CASSLSTASGSYEQYF. Full variable domain (missing parts from reference TRBV28 and TRBJ2-7): DVKVTQSSRYLVKRTGEKVFLECVQDMDHENMFWYRQDPGLGLRLIYFSYDVKMKEKGDIPEGYSVSREKKERFSLILESASTNQTSMYLCASSLSTASGSYEQYFGPGTRLTVT.

The chain links TRBV9 to TRBJ2-3; 7 bases match TRBD1. The CDR3 is made up of 16 amino acids. Trimming removed 4 bases from V and 3 bases from J; junction bases left unmatched: 11. Germline assignment: CDR1 SGDLS and CDR2 YYNGEE. CDR3 sequence (DNA): TGTGCCAGCAGCTCCCCGGGACAGACAAAAACAGATACGCAGTATTTT. It specifies CASSSPGQTKTDTQYF. The whole variable domain, filled in from reference TRBV9 and TRBJ2-3, reads DSGVTQTPKHLITATGQRVTLRCSPRSGDLSVYWYQQSLDQGLQFLIQYYNGEERAKGNILERFSAQQFPDLHSELNLSSLELGDSALYFCASSSPGQTKTDTQYFGPGTRLTVL.

The chain joins TRBV18 to TRBJ1-1; maybe TRBD1 (6 bases). The CDR3 covers 15 residues. CDR1 is KGHSH and CDR2 is LQKENI in the germline V gene. V shed 3 bases and J shed 4 bases, with 15 bases lying between them. In nucleotides, the CDR3 is TGTGCCAGCTCACCCGGTGCGGGGGCGAGCACTGAAGCTTTCTTT. Translated, it gives CASSPGAGASTEAFF.

This clone appeared a few times. The rearrangement joins TRBV6-5 to TRBJ1-6; 9 bases are a match to TRBD1. CDR1 and CDR2 from the germline V gene are MNHEY and SVGAGI. CDR3 length: 14 residues. With 2 bases clipped from V and 8 bases from J, the junction kept 1 base outside the gene matches. CDR3 in amino acids: CASSYRDRDSPLHF. CDR3 bases: TGTGCCAGCAGTTACAGGGACAGGGATTCACCCCTCCACTTT.